The 20 T cell receptor beta chains reported below all come from one sample, sequenced in a study of blood T cells in healthy people across ages. The second PCR ran about 6 to 12 cycles with a sample-barcoded 5' primer and J-beta primers. Each CDR3 protein is one row after TCRdb ran MiXCR on the 5' RACE reads. In the table there are roughly 1.4 million distinct CDR3 sequences, approximately 59% of which are singletons. The sequenced sample consisted of blood. These receptors were obtained from a man aged 18 to 30 in good health.

This clonotype was picked up one time. The chain uses TRBV28 and TRBJ2-3, with TRBD2 matching over 15 bases. The ends lost 3 bases at V and 0 bases at J; junction bases unmatched: 7. The CDR3 loop spans 19 amino acids. CDR1 is MDHEN and CDR2 is SYDVKM in the germline V gene. The CDR3 here is CASSLTGLAGGPSTDTQYF. In DNA form, the CDR3 reads TGTGCCAGCAGTTTGACTGGACTAGCGGGGGGGCCTAGCACAGATACGCAGTATTTT.

This clonotype appeared a few times. The CDR3 nucleotides are TGTGCCAGCAGTTTCTCCGCAGGTATCCAATTCTACGAGCAGTACTTC. Amino acid sequence: CASSFSAGIQFYEQYF. V usage is TRBV27 and J usage is TRBJ2-7; the D is unclear. The germline V and J ends were trimmed by 3 bases and 3 bases, with 18 bases remaining between them. From germline, CDR1 is MNHEY and CDR2 SMNVEV (reference sequence). This CDR3 has 16 amino acids.

The chain uses TRBV5-1 and TRBJ1-6; 8 bases align to TRBD1. The junction had 8 bases not matched to a gene; V was cut back by 5 bases and J by 7 bases. CDR1 is SGHRS and CDR2 is YFSETQ in the germline V gene. The CDR3 is 15 amino acids. CDR3 nucleotides: TGCGCCAGCAGGGACAGGGATAGGGGAAATTCACCCCTCCACTTT. Residues: CASRDRDRGNSPLHF.

The J gene is TRBJ2-2, the V gene TRBV24-1; 7 bases match TRBD2. The CDR3 is made up of 19 amino acids. After removal of 4 bases from V and 6 bases from J, the junction contained 19 bases not matched to a gene. The germline gives CDR1 KGHDR, CDR2 SFDVKD. The CDR3 is CATSEAVITGGSMAGELFF. The CDR3 nucleotides are TGTGCCACCAGTGAGGCAGTTATAACTGGCGGGAGTATGGCCGGGGAGCTGTTTTTT.

The rearrangement joins TRBV5-1 to TRBJ2-4; 7 bases are shared with TRBD1. The closer fit of TRBJ2-7 to the DNA end suggests the J call may be wrong. The germline CDR1 and CDR2 sequences are SGHRS and YFSETQ. The CDR3 runs 15 residues. The CDR3, as DNA: TGCGCCAGCAGCTCGGACAGGATGAGGGCCTACGAGCAGTACTTC. Protein product: CASSSDRMRAYEQYF.

The J gene is TRBJ2-1, the V gene TRBV25-1; D may correspond to TRBD1 or TRBD2 (5 bases each). Germline V gene sequence: CDR1 MGHDK, CDR2 SYGVNS. Trimming cost V 1 base and J 6 bases, with 22 bases left between them. The CDR3 sequence is 18 residues long. The DNA of the CDR3 is TGTGCCAGCAGTGAATTTAGTCCGGGGCCAGGATCTCTCAATGAGCAGTTCTTC. This encodes CASSEFSPGPGSLNEQFF.

The CDR3 reads CASSQQAGNEQFF. The CDR3 DNA follows: TGCGCCAGCAGCCAACAGGCTGGCAATGAGCAGTTCTTC. The rearrangement joins TRBV4-1 to TRBJ2-1; D gene ambiguous. CDR1 MGHRA and CDR2 YSYEKL come from the germline V gene. V was pared by 2 bases and J by 6 bases, with 8 bases between. This CDR3 comprises 13 residues.

This chain uses TRBV5-1 with TRBJ2-7, with D maybe TRBD2 (6 bases). Trimming cost V 4 bases and J 0 bases, with 14 bases left between them. Per germline, CDR1 SGHRS and CDR2 YFSETQ. This CDR3 contains 15 residues. This chain's CDR3 is CASSKEGSSSYEQYF. CDR3 DNA sequence: TGCGCCAGCAGCAAGGAGGGCTCATCCTCCTACGAGCAGTACTTC.

The rearrangement links TRBV12-3 or TRBV12-4 to TRBJ2-5; 7 nucleotides align to TRBD1. J was trimmed by 7 bases and V by 5 bases; bases with no gene match: 16. There are 16 residues in the CDR3. Written as DNA, the CDR3 is TGTGCCAGCAGTCCTTATACAGGGGAAAGTAGAGGGACCCAGTACTTC. Protein sequence: CASSPYTGESRGTQYF.

Only one count was recorded for this clonotype. The CDR3 DNA follows: TGTGCCAGCAGTTACTCCTTGGGAGGGAACTATGGCTACACCTTC. Encoded protein: CASSYSLGGNYGYTF. The J gene is TRBJ1-2, the V gene TRBV6-6, with unresolved D. V lost 0 bases, J lost 2 bases, and 10 bases lay in between. The germline gives CDR1 MNHNY, CDR2 SVGAGI (reference sequence). The CDR3 runs 15 residues.

The J gene is TRBJ2-1, the V gene TRBV20-1; D perhaps matches TRBD1 (5 bases). The V and J ends lost 0 bases and 1 base respectively, with 13 bases between them. This CDR3 region has 16 residues. Per the germline V gene, CDR1 is DFQATT and CDR2 is SNEGSKA (reference sequence). CDR3 region: CSAREEGADSYNEQFF. DNA of the CDR3: TGCAGTGCTAGAGAAGAAGGGGCTGATTCCTACAATGAGCAGTTCTTC.

This rearrangement joins TRBV7-8 to TRBJ2-7; no definite D call. The CDR3 has 13 amino acids. Trimming took 2 bases from V and 5 from J, leaving 10 bases between them. Germline CDR1 and CDR2: SGHVS and FQNEAQ. The CDR3 region is CASSLLEVNEQYF. CDR3 sequence (DNA): TGTGCCAGCAGCTTACTAGAAGTGAACGAGCAGTACTTC.

The sample holds a few counts of this clonotype. J is TRBJ2-3 and V is TRBV7-2, with D unresolved. V shed 5 bases and J shed 5 bases, with 14 bases lying between them. This CDR3 region has 14 residues. Germline-derived CDR1 and CDR2 are SGHTA and FQGNSA. The CDR3 loop is CASSPTYFQDTQYF. The CDR3 coding sequence is TGTGCCAGCAGCCCGACGTACTTCCAAGATACGCAGTATTTT.

The rearrangement joins TRBV4-1 to TRBJ2-7; D is tentatively TRBD1 or TRBD2 (6 bases each). Germline CDR1 MGHRA, CDR2 YSYEKL. Trimming removed 1 base at V and 6 bases at J, with 16 bases between. The CDR3 loop spans 15 amino acids. CDR3 nucleotide sequence: TGCGCCAGCAGCCAAGGGGGGGCCCCGGCAACCGAGCAGTACTTC. Translating gives CASSQGGAPATEQYF.

The sample holds a few counts of this clonotype. V and J are TRBV29-1 and TRBJ2-7, with D possibly matching TRBD2 (6 bases). The germline V gene encodes CDR1 SQVTM and CDR2 ANQGSEA. The CDR3 spans 10 residues. The CDR3 sequence: CNPTRGEQYF. CDR3 coding DNA: TGCAACCCAACCCGGGGGGAGCAGTACTTC.

The J gene is TRBJ1-2, the V gene TRBV11-2; D uncertain. V dropped 5 bases and J dropped 3 bases, with 10 bases sitting between them. Germline V gene sequence: CDR1 SGHAT, CDR2 FQNNGV. The CDR3 extends over 13 amino acids. In DNA, the CDR3 is TGTGCCAGCAGCCCCGGGAGCCACTATGGCTACACCTTC. Translation gives CASSPGSHYGYTF.

The chain employs TRBV5-1 and TRBJ2-1; 11 positions agree with TRBD1. Germline assignment: CDR1 SGHRS and CDR2 YFSETQ. The CDR3 loop spans 15 amino acids. V shed 4 bases and J 5 bases; nucleotides not matched to a gene: 5. CDR3: CASSLGQGVHNEQFF. CDR3 bases: TGCGCCAGCAGCCTGGGACAGGGGGTCCACAATGAGCAGTTCTTC. The full variable domain, in which reference TRBV5-1 and TRBJ2-1 provide the parts outside the CDR3, is KAGVTQTPRYLIKTRGQQVTLSCSPISGHRSVSWYQQTPGQGLQFLFEYFSETQRNKGNFPGRFSGRQFSNSRSEMNVSTLELGDSALYLCASSLGQGVHNEQFFGPGTRLTVL.

The chain links TRBV4-3 to TRBJ2-3; D is possibly TRBD1 or TRBD2 (5 bases each). CDR1 and CDR2 from the germline V gene are LGHNA and YSLEER. Trimming left V 0 bases short and J 0 bases short, with 13 bases between. This CDR3 region has 17 residues. For the CDR3, the DNA is TGCGCCAGCAGCCAAGATCCGGGACGGTATAGCACAGATACGCAGTATTTT. It specifies CASSQDPGRYSTDTQYF.

This rearrangement joins TRBV20-1 to TRBJ2-4; TRBD1 aligns across 11 bases. There are 16 residues in the CDR3. CDR1 DFQATT and CDR2 SNEGSKA come from the germline V gene (reference sequence). V was pared by 3 bases and J by 13 bases, with 17 bases of the junction left unmatched. In nucleotides, the CDR3 is TGCAGTGCTAGGGGAGGGACAGGGGGTCTCACGGGAGAGCAGTACTTC. Its protein product is CSARGGTGGLTGEQYF.

DNA for the CDR3: TGTGCCAGCAGCTTACCAGCTCACTCTGGAAACACCATATATTTT. Its translation: CASSLPAHSGNTIYF. The chain recombines TRBV7-6 with TRBJ1-3; D ambiguous. CDR3 length: 15 amino acids. CDR1 and CDR2 (germline): SGHVS, FNYEAQ. The V end was cut by 2 bases, the J end by 0 bases, with 8 bases between.